These T cell receptor beta chains were read from a single sample in a study of cytomegalovirus exposure and HLA in healthy donors. This table comes from immunoSEQ multiplex PCR, and its TCRdb copy is limited to in-frame clones, with some not included. This sample has fewer than 150,000 clones; 70% to 80% occur once, and the top ten carry 3.5% to 4%. The sequencing sample was made of PBMCs. These receptors originate from a man aged 18 to 30 in good health and CMV-seronegative. Both conserved end residues are part of each CDR3. Fields, in order: clone size, V gene, D gene, J gene, CDR3 protein, CDR3 DNA. The D gene is left open where the match is weak. Not every row has a clone size; where given, it reads once, few, many or a size class.

>few|TRBV6-1|-|TRBJ1-1
CASSGQDSNTEAFF
TGTGCCAGCAGTGGACAGGATTCGAACACTGAAGCTTTCTTT
>-|TRBV6-5|TRBD1|TRBJ1-2
CASSYSGQGLYGYTF
TGTGCCAGCAGTTACTCAGGACAGGGGCTCTATGGCTACACCTTC
>-|TRBV19|-|TRBJ1-4
CASSGQSRDTSEKLFF
TGTGCCAGTAGTGGACAAAGTCGGGACACCTCAGAAAAACTGTTTTTT
>-|TRBV27|TRBD1|TRBJ2-3
CASSPIHSDRGPTDTQYF
TGTGCCAGCAGCCCAATCCATTCAGACAGGGGGCCCACGGATACGCAGTATTTT
>-|TRBV10-3|TRBD1|TRBJ2-7
CAISESGQPSYEQYF
TGTGCCATCAGTGAGTCGGGACAGCCATCCTACGAGCAGTACTTC
>-|TRBV11-3|-|TRBJ1-5
CASSLVFGSGPQPQHF
TGTGCCAGCAGCTTAGTATTCGGCTCTGGGCCTCAGCCCCAGCATTTT
>-|TRBV5-6|TRBD2|TRBJ2-3
CASSLTGGPDTQYF
TGTGCCAGCAGCTTAACGGGGGGGCCAGATACGCAGTATTTT
>-|TRBV10-2|-|TRBJ2-7
CASQGGEQYF
TGCGCCAGTCAGGGGGGCGAGCAGTACTTC
>-|TRBV27|TRBD1|TRBJ1-2
CASSSPGQGARGYTF
TGTGCCAGCAGCAGCCCGGGACAGGGGGCGCGTGGCTACACCTTC
>few|TRBV9|TRBD2|TRBJ2-5
CASSRTSGGYLQRETQYF
TGTGCCAGCAGCCGGACTAGCGGGGGGTATCTGCAACGGGAGACCCAGTACTTC
>-|TRBV11-1|TRBD2|TRBJ2-1
CASSLVTSGGNEQFF
TGTGCCAGCAGCTTAGTGACTAGCGGGGGGAATGAGCAGTTCTTC
>-|TRBV6-1|TRBD1|TRBJ1-6
CASSENWGTVHSPLHF
TGTGCCAGCAGTGAAAATTGGGGGACAGTTCATTCACCCCTCCACTTT
>medium-sized|TRBV6-1|-|TRBJ1-1
CASSSIQGPEAFF
TGTGCCAGCAGTTCTATACAGGGTCCTGAAGCTTTCTTT
>-|TRBV14|TRBD2|TRBJ2-7
CASSHRTGLGGEQYF
TGTGCCAGCAGCCACCGGACGGGACTAGGGGGCGAGCAGTACTTC
>-|TRBV30|TRBD2|TRBJ2-1
CASTSGKNRVYNEQFF
TGTGCCTCTACTAGCGGGAAAAACCGGGTCTACAATGAGCAGTTCTTC
>few|TRBV19|-|TRBJ2-2
CASNRAGTGELFF
TGTGCCAGTAACAGGGCGGGCACCGGGGAGCTGTTTTTT
>-|TRBV5-6|-|TRBJ2-5
CASSDGTNQETQYF
TGTGCCAGCAGCGACGGGACAAACCAAGAGACCCAGTACTTC
>-|TRBV5-1|TRBD1|TRBJ1-6
CASSSGQAYNSPLHF
TGCGCCAGCAGCTCCGGACAGGCCTATAATTCACCCCTCCACTTT
>-|TRBV7-9|-|TRBJ2-1
CASSPATGQFF
TGTGCCAGCAGCCCGGCCACGGGGCAGTTCTTC
>-|TRBV19|-|TRBJ2-1
CASSIVGGEQFF
TGTGCCAGTAGTATCGTCGGCGGCGAGCAGTTCTTC
>-|TRBV11-1|-|TRBJ2-7
CASSLGVTLPGAYEQYF
TGTGCCAGCAGCTTAGGCGTGACCCTACCGGGGGCCTACGAGCAGTACTTC
>-|TRBV5-4|-|TRBJ2-7
CASSPTWGGGNLYEQYF
TGTGCCAGCAGCCCCACCTGGGGGGGCGGAAACCTCTACGAGCAGTACTTC
>-|TRBV7-9|-|TRBJ1-5
CATTSGLSNQPQHF
TGTGCCACTACGTCCGGGTTGAGTAATCAGCCCCAGCATTTT
>-|TRBV19|TRBD1|TRBJ1-2
CASSRDRDFNYGYTF
TGTGCCAGTAGCCGGGACAGGGACTTCAACTATGGCTACACCTTC
>-|TRBV7-6|-|TRBJ2-5
CASSLDRRETQYF
TGTGCCAGCAGCTTAGACAGACGAGAGACCCAGTACTTC
>-|TRBV9|-|TRBJ2-1
CASSVALGLYNEQFF
TGTGCCAGCAGCGTAGCACTAGGCCTCTACAATGAGCAGTTCTTC
>-|TRBV7-2|TRBD2|TRBJ2-2
CASSPSSGGWTGELFF
TGTGCCAGCAGCCCTTCTAGCGGGGGGTGGACCGGGGAGCTGTTTTTT
>-|TRBV6-1|TRBD2|TRBJ2-2
CASSALAGGGNTGELFF
TGTGCCAGCAGTGCGCTAGCGGGAGGGGGGAACACCGGGGAGCTGTTTTTT
>-|TRBV6-6|TRBD2|TRBJ2-7
CASSYSIPSGTYEQYF
TGTGCCAGCAGTTACTCGATTCCTAGCGGGACGTACGAGCAGTACTTC
>-|TRBV7-3|-|TRBJ2-2
CASSVTGTQTTGELFF
TGTGCCAGCAGCGTTACCGGGACTCAAACTACCGGGGAGCTGTTTTTT
>-|TRBV27|-|TRBJ2-7
CASSLSTGFEQYF
TGTGCCAGCAGTTTATCTACCGGGTTCGAGCAGTACTTC
>once|TRBV18|-|TRBJ2-7
CASSPTMTRVDPNEQYF
TGTGCCAGCTCACCTACAATGACCAGGGTAGATCCCAACGAGCAGTACTTC
>-|TRBV7-9|-|TRBJ1-5
CASSLGGAGRVQPQHF
TGTGCCAGCAGCTTAGGGGGAGCGGGCAGGGTTCAGCCCCAGCATTTT
>-|TRBV7-9|-|TRBJ1-3
CASSLFLSSGNTIYF
TGTGCCAGCAGCCTATTCCTGAGCTCTGGAAACACCATATATTTT
>-|TRBV15|-|TRBJ2-1
CATSRDYQIDNEQFF
TGTGCCACCAGCAGAGATTATCAGATTGACAATGAGCAGTTCTTC
>few|TRBV6-4|-|TRBJ2-1
CASSSYSEPGHEQFF
TGTGCCAGCAGTTCCTACTCCGAACCAGGCCATGAGCAGTTCTTC
>few|TRBV6-1|TRBD2|TRBJ2-1
CASRTSGGRGEQFF
TGTGCCAGTCGAACTAGCGGGGGGCGGGGTGAGCAGTTCTTC
>few|TRBV30|-|TRBJ1-6
CAWSGQGNSPLHF
TGTGCCTGGTCCGGGCAGGGGAATTCACCCCTCCACTTT
>-|TRBV11-2|-|TRBJ2-7
CASSLDPRGANYEQYF
TGTGCCAGCAGCTTAGACCCCAGGGGGGCTAACTACGAGCAGTACTTC
>-|TRBV18|-|TRBJ1-5
CASSIDRLHSNQPQHF
TGTGCCAGCTCCATCGACAGACTTCATAGCAATCAGCCCCAGCATTTT
>-|TRBV19|-|TRBJ2-1
CASRALVTHLNEQFF
TGTGCCAGTAGAGCTCTGGTAACGCATCTCAATGAGCAGTTCTTC
>-|TRBV7-9|TRBD1|TRBJ2-1
CASSLEGQLRNEQFF
TGTGCCAGCAGCTTAGAGGGACAGCTTCGTAATGAGCAGTTCTTC
>-|TRBV27|-|TRBJ1-2
CASSLIQGSGYTF
TGTGCCAGCAGTTTGATTCAGGGAAGTGGCTACACCTTC
>once|TRBV5-6|-|TRBJ2-7
CASSPGPGFYEQYF
TGTGCCAGCAGCCCCGGGCCGGGATTCTACGAGCAGTACTTC
>-|TRBV29-1|-|TRBJ2-7
CSGAGGIDAYEQYF
TGCAGCGGCGCAGGGGGGATCGACGCCTACGAGCAGTACTTC
>-|TRBV6-6|TRBD1|TRBJ2-3
CASSYSTGGKADTQYF
TGTGCCAGCAGTTACTCGACAGGGGGCAAAGCAGATACGCAGTATTTT
>-|TRBV7-3|TRBD1|TRBJ2-7
CASSPSTGGPYEQYF
TGTGCCAGCAGCCCGTCGACAGGGGGCCCCTACGAGCAGTACTTC
>-|TRBV10-2|-|TRBJ1-1
CASSDQGISTEAFF
TGCGCCAGCAGTGACCAGGGGATTAGTACTGAAGCTTTCTTT
>-|TRBV30|TRBD1|TRBJ2-7
CASVQGSYEQYF
TGTGCCTCCGTACAGGGGTCCTACGAGCAGTACTTC
>-|TRBV13|-|TRBJ1-6
CASSLGRLRGVGSPLHF
TGTGCCAGCAGCTTAGGGCGACTTAGGGGCGTCGGTTCACCCCTCCACTTT
>-|TRBV11-1|TRBD1|TRBJ1-3
CASSFGQASGNTIYF
TGTGCCAGCAGCTTCGGACAGGCCTCTGGAAACACCATATATTTT
>-|TRBV4-1|TRBD1|TRBJ1-2
CASSLSGQGLYGYTF
TGCGCCAGCAGCCTTTCCGGACAGGGACTTTATGGCTACACCTTC
>-|TRBV5-4|TRBD1|TRBJ2-7
CASSPTGGPEQYF
TGTGCCAGCAGCCCGACAGGGGGGCCCGAGCAGTACTTC
>-|TRBV28|-|TRBJ1-4
CASSLFGGEKLFF
TGTGCCAGCAGTTTATTCGGGGGTGAAAAACTGTTTTTT
>-|TRBV5-5|-|TRBJ2-3
CASIPGGAVGTDTQYF
TGTGCCAGCATCCCAGGCGGAGCGGTGGGCACAGATACGCAGTATTTT